These 15 T cell receptor beta chains originate from one sample sequenced in a study of T cells in Graves' hyperthyroidism and ophthalmopathy. Amplification of TCR beta CDR3 regions was performed using RNA transcripts as template. HTBI primers were employed in a first-round RT-PCR of the TCR CDR3. TCRdb ran MiXCR on the multiplex PCR reads and lists one entry per CDR3 protein. Altogether some 500,000 distinct CDR3 sequences are present, around 15% being singletons, with the ten largest covering around 17%. The material sequenced was blood. The source is a woman aged 18-29 years with Graves' hyperthyroidism.

This clonotype was recorded a few times. The CDR3 DNA reads TGTGCCAGCAGTCGGACAGGGGCGTACAATGAGCAGTTCTTC. This translates into CASSRTGAYNEQFF. The chain employs TRBV6-1 and TRBJ2-1; 9 nucleotides line up with TRBD1. The CDR3 length is 14 residues. V lost 5 bases, J lost 4 bases, and 3 bases stayed unmatched. Germline CDR1 and CDR2: MNHNS and SASEGT.

This clonotype came up many times. The V and J genes are TRBV27 and TRBJ2-1; 13 bases line up with TRBD2. The J segment lost 4 bases and the V segment lost 4 bases, leaving 4 bases of the junction unmatched. The CDR3 runs to 16 residues. In germline, CDR1 is MNHEY, CDR2 SMNVEV (reference sequence). CDR3 bases: TGTGCCAGCAGTTCCGGGACTAGCGGGACTTACAATGAGCAGTTCTTC. This codes for CASSSGTSGTYNEQFF.

This clonotype was counted at least ten times. V and J are TRBV12-3 or TRBV12-4 and TRBJ1-2; no clear D gene. The germline V and J ends were trimmed by 4 bases and 7 bases, with 19 bases remaining between them. The CDR3 has 15 residues. The CDR3 DNA reads as TGTGCCAGCAGTTCTAACCGCCTCTTGGTCGGTGGCTACACCTTC. Translating it yields CASSSNRLLVGGYTF.

The chain combines TRBV11-2 with TRBJ2-2; TRBD2 agrees at 13 bases. Trimming cost V 3 bases and J 6 bases; bases outside gene matches: 1. CDR3 length: 15 amino acids. From germline, CDR1 is SGHAT and CDR2 FQNNGV. The CDR3 here is CASSFGLAGAGELFF. CDR3 coding DNA: TGTGCCAGCAGCTTTGGACTAGCGGGGGCCGGGGAGCTGTTTTTT.

The count of this clonotype is one. The V gene is TRBV29-1, the J gene TRBJ2-2, with a possible D match to TRBD2 (5 bases). The length of the CDR3 is 14 residues. Germline V gene data show CDR1 as SQVTM and CDR2 as ANQGSEA. V was trimmed by 0 bases and J by 6 bases, leaving 11 bases between them. This chain's CDR3 is CSVEEGSMAGELFF. The CDR3 nucleotides read TGCAGCGTTGAAGAGGGGAGCATGGCCGGGGAGCTGTTTTTT.

At least ten counts were recorded for this clonotype. The chain carries TRBV12-3 or TRBV12-4 and TRBJ2-1; the D call may be TRBD1 or TRBD2 (5 bases each). The V end lost 4 bases, the J end lost 8 bases, and 18 bases lay between the germline ends. This CDR3 spans 15 amino acids. CDR3 nucleotides: TGTGCCAGCAGTTCGGGACCTACCTTTTCCCATGAGCAGTTCTTC. As protein: CASSSGPTFSHEQFF.

Note on this clonotype: One junction end does not reproduce the germline sequence, and a read error may be involved. The chain is built from TRBV5-1 and TRBJ2-1; 8 nucleotides line up with TRBD1. This CDR3 is built from 15 residues. CDR1 and CDR2 from the germline V gene are SGHRS and YFSETQ. The CDR3 reads CASSSQGESYNERFF. The CDR3 nucleotides read TGCGCCAGCAGCTCACAGGGGGAGTCCTACAATGAGCGGTTCTTC.

This clonotype was picked up many times. V gene TRBV6-1 combines with J gene TRBJ2-5; D is perhaps TRBD1 (6 bases). Germline V gives CDR1 MNHNS, CDR2 SASEGT. The CDR3 has 14 amino acids. The V gene lost 5 bases and the J gene lost 4 bases, with 14 bases spanning the gap. The CDR3 sequence is CASSSSDRRETQYF. In nucleotides, the CDR3 is TGTGCCAGCAGTTCTTCCGACAGGAGAGAGACCCAGTACTTC.

Only a few counts were recorded for this clonotype. The J gene is TRBJ2-1, the V gene TRBV12-3 or TRBV12-4; 7 bases fit TRBD1. This CDR3 spans 15 amino acids. V dropped 1 base and J dropped 6; count of bases not matched to a gene: 6. The CDR3 DNA reads as TGTGCCAGCAGTTTAGGAAGGGGGCTGGCCAATGAGCAGTTCTTC. Amino acid sequence: CASSLGRGLANEQFF.

V usage is TRBV15 and J usage is TRBJ1-4; perhaps TRBD1 as D (5 bases). CDR1 and CDR2 from the germline V gene are LNHNV and YYDKDF (reference sequence). This CDR3 has 14 residues. Trimming took off 1 base at V and 8 bases at J, with 11 bases between the two ends. The CDR3 loop reads CATSRGARDEKLFF. Written as DNA, the CDR3 is TGTGCCACCAGCAGAGGGGCGAGGGACGAAAAACTGTTTTTT.

This clonotype appeared many times. V usage is TRBV19 and J usage is TRBJ1-1; D call uncertain. CDR1 and CDR2 from the germline V gene are LNHDA and SQIVND (reference sequence). V lost 6 bases and J lost 0, with 14 bases in between. The CDR3 spans 15 residues. In nucleotides, the CDR3 is TGTGCCAGTAGGCCCACCAGGAGCATGAACACTGAAGCTTTCTTT. Amino acids: CASRPTRSMNTEAFF.

The sample holds many counts of this clonotype. The chain uses TRBV9 and TRBJ2-7; D may be TRBD1 or TRBD2 (5 bases each). This CDR3 region has 14 residues. With 2 bases removed from V and 2 bases from J, the gap between germline ends came to 11 bases. CDR1 is SGDLS, CDR2 YYNGEE, per germline. In nucleotides, the CDR3 is TGTGCCAGCAGCGTGGGACGGGACCCCTACGAGCAGTACTTC. Translation: CASSVGRDPYEQYF.

At least ten counts were recorded for this clonotype. The rearrangement links TRBV7-3 to TRBJ2-3; 16 bases line up with TRBD2. Germline loops: CDR1 SGHTA, CDR2 FQGTGA. The CDR3 is 16 residues long. The J segment lost 5 bases and the V segment lost 3 bases, leaving 2 bases of the junction unmatched. The CDR3 DNA reads TGTGCCAGCAGCTTGGGACTAGCGGGAGGGGTAGATACGCAGTATTTT. Amino acids: CASSLGLAGGVDTQYF.

Ten or more counts support this clonotype. J is TRBJ2-1 and V is TRBV12-3 or TRBV12-4, with no clear D. The CDR3 is 14 amino acids. The V and J ends lost 5 bases and 3 bases respectively, with 11 bases between them. The CDR3 DNA reads as TGTGCCAGCAGTCCCTCGTCGGTCTACAATGAGCAGTTCTTC. Its protein product is CASSPSSVYNEQFF.

The CDR3 is CASSPPSTLAGRETQYF. CDR3 nucleotide sequence: TGTGCCAGCTCACCACCGAGTACCCTAGCGGGAAGGGAGACCCAGTACTTC. The chain has TRBV18 and TRBJ2-5, with 9 nucleotides matching TRBD2. V gave up 0 bases and J gave up 5 bases; unmatched junction bases: 10. CDR1 is KGHSH and CDR2 is LQKENI in the germline V gene. The CDR3 is 17 residues long.